Below, one T cell receptor (beta chain) is given with its context. This record comes from a study of shared clonotypes between healthy human individuals. Sequencing used immunoSEQ multiplex PCR; TCRdb keeps in-frame clones, though not all of them. The table shows around 440,000 clones, with roughly three quarters occurring only once. V gave up 5 bases and J gave up 6 bases, with 22 bases separating them. Germline lookup yields CDR1 LNHDA and CDR2 SQIVND (reference sequence). This CDR3 is 17 amino acids long. This TCR was sampled from a woman between 35 and 50 years old in good health. Some clones in this sample may be carry-over from other donors' samples. This sequence joins TRBV19 and TRBJ2-2, with D maybe TRBD2 (7 bases). The sample consisted of PBMCs. CDR3 protein: CASSPTYGGLSSGELFF. The CDR3 nucleotides read TGTGCCAGTAGTCCAACGTACGGGGGGCTAAGCTCCGGGGAGCTGTTTTTT.